These 13 T cell receptor beta chains share one sample of origin, sequenced in a study of T cell responses to AZD1222 COVID-19 vaccine. TCRdb's copy holds only in-frame clones and misses some; the assay was immunoSEQ multiplex PCR. The profile shows about 150,000 clones, about 92% of them singletons. The sequencing here drew on peripheral blood, taken 28 days after the second AZD1222 dose. The receptors originated from an adult who received the AZD1222 COVID-19 vaccine.

CDR3 sequence: CASSLGGQGKYEQYF. The CDR3 DNA follows: TGTGCCAGCAGCTTGGGGGGGCAGGGGAAGTACGAGCAGTACTTC. The rearrangement joins TRBV5-4 to TRBJ2-7; D is perhaps TRBD1 (6 bases). The CDR3 consists of 15 residues. Trimming stripped 0 bases from V and 4 bases from J, with 14 bases between. Germline V lookup: CDR1 SGHNT, CDR2 YYREEE (reference sequence).

In its sample, this clone was seen once. This rearrangement joins TRBV6-5 to TRBJ2-7; 8 bases are a match to TRBD1. The V segment lost 6 bases and the J segment 5 bases; nucleotides outside the gene matches: 6. From germline, CDR1 is MNHEY and CDR2 SVGAGI. This CDR3 is built from 13 residues. This chain's CDR3 is CASRSPGGDEQYF. The CDR3, as DNA: TGTGCCAGCAGGTCACCAGGGGGCGACGAGCAGTACTTC.

The chain has TRBV19 and TRBJ1-5; 7 bases are shared with TRBD1. The trim removed 5 bases at V and 3 bases at J, leaving 7 bases unmatched. There are 15 residues in the CDR3. Germline V CDR1 and CDR2: LNHDA, SQIVND (reference sequence). The DNA for the CDR3 is TGTGCCAGTAGTTCGGACAGGTTTTTCAATCAGCCCCAGCATTTT. Its protein is CASSSDRFFNQPQHF.

A single count supports this clone. The chain uses TRBV28 and TRBJ2-7, with D perhaps TRBD1 (6 bases). CDR1 is MDHEN and CDR2 is SYDVKM in the germline V gene. This CDR3 has 13 residues. V was cut by 6 bases and J by 5 bases, with 14 bases left in between. As DNA, the CDR3 is TGTGCCAGCAGAGAAACAGGGAACCACGAGCAGTACTTC. Translated: CASRETGNHEQYF.

About this clone: The junction departs from germline at one end; a sequencing error may be responsible. The chain combines TRBV5-1 with TRBJ2-1, with D tentatively TRBD2 (5 bases). From germline, CDR1 is SGHRS and CDR2 YFSETQ. The CDR3 extends over 13 amino acids. The CDR3 region is CASSVDSYKEQFF. The CDR3, as DNA: TGCGCCAGCAGCGTGGACTCGTACAAAGAGCAGTTCTTC.

This chain uses TRBV18 with TRBJ2-7, with a weak D call TRBD1 (6 bases). Germline CDR1 and CDR2: KGHSH and LQKENI. V was clipped by 0 bases and J by 2 bases, with 11 bases between them. This CDR3 has 15 residues. The DNA of the CDR3 is TGTGCCAGCTCACCACCCAGGGGCCGGGCCTACGAGCAGTACTTC. This translates into CASSPPRGRAYEQYF.

This clone was found once. The chain joins TRBV19 to TRBJ1-5, with D possibly matching TRBD1 (5 bases). There are 15 residues in the CDR3. The V gene lost 4 bases and the J gene lost 2 bases, with 12 bases spanning the gap. Germline CDR1 LNHDA, CDR2 SQIVND (reference sequence). The CDR3 protein is CASSSREAGNQPQHF. The CDR3, as DNA: TGTGCCAGTAGTAGCAGGGAGGCGGGCAATCAGCCCCAGCATTTT.

This clone was recorded once. V is TRBV14 and J is TRBJ1-3; weak D call: TRBD1 (6 bases). This CDR3 is 15 amino acids long. Trimming left V 3 bases short and J 3 bases short, with 12 bases between. Per the germline V gene, CDR1 is SGHDN and CDR2 is FVKESK. CDR3 DNA: TGTGCCAGCAGCCAGGGCGGGACATATGGAAACACCATATATTTT. Its translation: CASSQGGTYGNTIYF.

The chain joins TRBV24-1 to TRBJ2-1, with 9 nucleotides matching TRBD1. CDR1 and CDR2 (germline): KGHDR, SFDVKD. The CDR3 sequence is 16 residues long. The V segment lost 7 bases and the J segment 7 bases; nucleotides outside the gene matches: 13. CDR3 coding DNA: TGTGCCACCAGACCCCCCCCGGGACAGGGTGGGAATGAGCAGTTCTTC. It specifies CATRPPPGQGGNEQFF.

This chain uses TRBV11-3 with TRBJ1-3; the D is unclear. The CDR3 extends over 15 amino acids. Trimming removed 5 bases from V and 0 bases from J, with 11 bases in between. CDR1 SGHNT and CDR2 YENEEA come from the germline V gene. The CDR3 spells CASSPQSGSGNTIYF. The DNA for the CDR3 is TGTGCCAGCAGCCCCCAGTCGGGCTCTGGAAACACCATATATTTT.

J is TRBJ1-6 and V is TRBV9; D gene uncertain. CDR1 and CDR2 from the germline V gene are SGDLS and YYNGEE. V was trimmed by 0 bases and J by 8 bases, leaving 15 bases between them. This CDR3 contains 16 residues. CDR3 in amino acids: CASSVDAGPSHSPLHF. The CDR3 DNA follows: TGTGCCAGCAGCGTAGACGCAGGACCCTCACATTCACCCCTCCACTTT.

The chain uses TRBV19 and TRBJ1-3, with D hard to call. V shed 5 bases and J shed 5 bases, with 10 bases lying between them. The CDR3 runs to 13 residues. CDR1 LNHDA and CDR2 SQIVND come from the germline V gene (reference sequence). The CDR3 reads CASSRPGRNTIYF. In DNA form, the CDR3 reads TGTGCCAGTAGTCGGCCAGGAAGAAACACCATATATTTT.

This chain links TRBV19 with TRBJ2-2; possible D gene TRBD1, 6 bases. Germline V gene sequence: CDR1 LNHDA, CDR2 SQIVND (reference sequence). This CDR3 is 15 amino acids long. Between the trimmed V and J ends, which lost 7 bases and 3 bases, there was a span of 15 bases. CDR3 protein: CASKQGRRDTGELFF. The CDR3 coding sequence is TGTGCCAGTAAACAGGGCCGTAGGGACACCGGGGAGCTGTTTTTT.